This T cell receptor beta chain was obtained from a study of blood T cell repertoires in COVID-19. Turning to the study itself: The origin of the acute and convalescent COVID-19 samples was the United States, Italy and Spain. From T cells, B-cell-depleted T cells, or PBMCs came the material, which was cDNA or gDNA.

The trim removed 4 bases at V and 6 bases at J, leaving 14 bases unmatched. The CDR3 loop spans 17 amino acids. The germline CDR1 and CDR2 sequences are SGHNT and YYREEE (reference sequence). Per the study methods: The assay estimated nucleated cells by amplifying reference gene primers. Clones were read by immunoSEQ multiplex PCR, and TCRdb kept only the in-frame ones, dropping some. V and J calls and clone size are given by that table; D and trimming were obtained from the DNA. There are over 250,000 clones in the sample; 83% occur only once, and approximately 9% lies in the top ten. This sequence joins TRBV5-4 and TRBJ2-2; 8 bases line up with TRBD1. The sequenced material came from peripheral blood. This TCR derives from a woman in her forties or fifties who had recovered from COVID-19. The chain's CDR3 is CASSTPFGTGNAGELFF. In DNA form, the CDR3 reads TGTGCCAGCAGCACGCCTTTCGGGACAGGAAATGCCGGGGAGCTGTTTTTT. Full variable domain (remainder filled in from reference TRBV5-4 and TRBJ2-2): ETGVTQSPTHLIKTRGQQVTLRCSSQSGHNTVSWYQQALGQGPQFIFQYYREEENGRGNFPPRFSGLQFPNYSSELNVNALELDDSALYLCASSTPFGTGNAGELFFGEGSRLTVL.